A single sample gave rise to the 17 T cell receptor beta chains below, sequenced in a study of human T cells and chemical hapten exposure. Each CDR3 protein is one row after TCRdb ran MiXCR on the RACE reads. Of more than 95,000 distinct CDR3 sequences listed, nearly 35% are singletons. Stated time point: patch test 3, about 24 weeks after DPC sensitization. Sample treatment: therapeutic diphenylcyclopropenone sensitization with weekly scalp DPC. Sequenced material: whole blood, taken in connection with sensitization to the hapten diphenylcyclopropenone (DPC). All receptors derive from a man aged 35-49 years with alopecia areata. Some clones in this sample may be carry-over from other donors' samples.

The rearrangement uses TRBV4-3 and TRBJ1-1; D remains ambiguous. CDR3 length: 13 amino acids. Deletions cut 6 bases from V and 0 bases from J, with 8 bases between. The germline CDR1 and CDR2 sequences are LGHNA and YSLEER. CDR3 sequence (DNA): TGCGCCAGCAGTCGGTCGATGAACACTGAAGCTTTCTTT. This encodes CASSRSMNTEAFF.

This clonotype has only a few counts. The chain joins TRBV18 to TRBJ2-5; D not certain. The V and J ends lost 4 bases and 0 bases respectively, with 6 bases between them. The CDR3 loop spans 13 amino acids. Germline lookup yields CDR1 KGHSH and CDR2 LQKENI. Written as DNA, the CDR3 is TGTGCCAGCTCACGTAACAACCAAGAGACCCAGTACTTC. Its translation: CASSRNNQETQYF. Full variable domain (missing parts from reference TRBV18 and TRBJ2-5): NAGVMQNPRHLVRRRGQEARLRCSPMKGHSHVYWYRQLPEEGLKFMVYLQKENIIDESGMPKERFSAEFPKEGPSILRIQQVVRGDSAAYFCASSRNNQETQYFGPGTRLLVL.

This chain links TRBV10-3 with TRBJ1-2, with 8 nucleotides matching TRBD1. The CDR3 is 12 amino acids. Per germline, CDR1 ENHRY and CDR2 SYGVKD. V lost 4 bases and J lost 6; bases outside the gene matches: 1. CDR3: CAISGTGNGYTF. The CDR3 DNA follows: TGTGCCATCAGTGGGACAGGGAATGGCTACACCTTC.

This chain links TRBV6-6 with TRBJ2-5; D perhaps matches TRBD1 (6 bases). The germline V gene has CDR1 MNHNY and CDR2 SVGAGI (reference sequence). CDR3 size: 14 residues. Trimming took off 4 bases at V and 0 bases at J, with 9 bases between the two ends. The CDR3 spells CASSSGQYQETQYF. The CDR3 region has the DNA TGTGCCAGCAGTTCTGGACAGTACCAAGAGACCCAGTACTTC.

CDR3 loop: CASSSSGALNEQFF. In DNA, the CDR3 is TGCGCCAGCAGCAGTAGCGGGGCGCTAAATGAGCAGTTCTTC. The V gene is TRBV5-1, the J gene TRBJ2-1; the match to TRBD2 covers 8 bases. Losses at the gene ends were 4 bases for V and 7 bases for J; bases not matched to a gene: 7. The CDR3 runs to 14 residues. Germline CDR1 reads SGHRS; CDR2 reads YFSETQ. Based on the CDR3 plus reference TRBV5-1 and TRBJ2-1, the full variable domain is KAGVTQTPRYLIKTRGQQVTLSCSPISGHRSVSWYQQTPGQGLQFLFEYFSETQRNKGNFPGRFSGRQFSNSRSEMNVSTLELGDSALYLCASSSSGALNEQFFGPGTRLTVL.

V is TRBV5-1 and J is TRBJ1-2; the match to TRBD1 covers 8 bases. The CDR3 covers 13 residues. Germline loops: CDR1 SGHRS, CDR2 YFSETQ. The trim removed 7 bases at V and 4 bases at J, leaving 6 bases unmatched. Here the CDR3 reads CASGPGGGYGYTF. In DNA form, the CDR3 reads TGCGCCAGCGGTCCAGGGGGCGGCTATGGCTACACCTTC.

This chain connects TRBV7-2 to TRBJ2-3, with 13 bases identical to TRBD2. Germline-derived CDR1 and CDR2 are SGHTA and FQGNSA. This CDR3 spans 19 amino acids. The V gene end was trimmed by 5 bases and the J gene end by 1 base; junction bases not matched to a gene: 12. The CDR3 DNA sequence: TGTGCCAGCAGCCAGGGACTAGCGGGAAGAAGATTCGGCACAGATACGCAGTATTTT. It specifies CASSQGLAGRRFGTDTQYF.

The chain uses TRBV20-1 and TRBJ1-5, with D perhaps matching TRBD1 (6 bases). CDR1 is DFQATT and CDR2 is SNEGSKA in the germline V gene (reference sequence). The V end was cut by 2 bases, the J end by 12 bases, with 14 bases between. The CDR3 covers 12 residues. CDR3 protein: CSARTRTAYQHF. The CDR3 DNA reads TGCAGTGCTAGAACTCGGACAGCCTACCAGCATTTT.

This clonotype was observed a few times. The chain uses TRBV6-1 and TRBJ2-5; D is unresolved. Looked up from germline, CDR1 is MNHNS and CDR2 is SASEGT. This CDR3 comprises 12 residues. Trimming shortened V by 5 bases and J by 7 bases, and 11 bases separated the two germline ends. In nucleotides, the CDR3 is TGTGCCAGCAGTACGAGTTTTGGGACCCAGTACTTC. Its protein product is CASSTSFGTQYF.

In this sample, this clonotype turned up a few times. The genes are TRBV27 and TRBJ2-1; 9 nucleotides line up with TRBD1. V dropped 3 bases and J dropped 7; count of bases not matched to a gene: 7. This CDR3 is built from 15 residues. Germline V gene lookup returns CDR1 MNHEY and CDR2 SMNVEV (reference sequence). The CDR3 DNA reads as TGTGCCAGCAGTTTTTTTGGGACAGGGATTAATGAGCAGTTCTTC. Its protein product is CASSFFGTGINEQFF.

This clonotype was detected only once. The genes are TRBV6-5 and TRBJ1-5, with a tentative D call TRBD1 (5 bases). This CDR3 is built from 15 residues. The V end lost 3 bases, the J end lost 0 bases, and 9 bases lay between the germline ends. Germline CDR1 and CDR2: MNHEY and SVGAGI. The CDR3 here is CASSYSTDSNQPQHF. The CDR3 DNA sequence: TGTGCCAGCAGTTATTCGACAGATAGCAATCAGCCCCAGCATTTT.

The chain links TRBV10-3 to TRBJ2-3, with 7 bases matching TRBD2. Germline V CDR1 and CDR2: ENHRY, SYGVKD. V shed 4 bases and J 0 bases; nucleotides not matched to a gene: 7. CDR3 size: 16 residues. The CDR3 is CAISGASGTSTDTQYF. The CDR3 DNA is TGTGCCATCAGTGGGGCTAGCGGAACTAGCACAGATACGCAGTATTTT.

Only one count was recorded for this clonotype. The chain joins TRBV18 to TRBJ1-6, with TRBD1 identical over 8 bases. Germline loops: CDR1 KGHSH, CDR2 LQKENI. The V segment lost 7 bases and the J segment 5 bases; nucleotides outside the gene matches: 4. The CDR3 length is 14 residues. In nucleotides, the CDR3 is TGTGCCAGCTTTCGGGACAGGAATAATTCACCCCTCCACTTT. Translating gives CASFRDRNNSPLHF.

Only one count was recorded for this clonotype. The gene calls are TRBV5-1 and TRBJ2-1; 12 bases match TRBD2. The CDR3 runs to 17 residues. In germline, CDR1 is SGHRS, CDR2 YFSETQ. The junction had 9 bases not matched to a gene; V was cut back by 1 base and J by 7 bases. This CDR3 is CASSLRTSGTCRNEQFF. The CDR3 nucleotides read TGCGCCAGCAGCTTGCGGACTAGCGGGACGTGTAGGAATGAGCAGTTCTTC. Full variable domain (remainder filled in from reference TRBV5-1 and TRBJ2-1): KAGVTQTPRYLIKTRGQQVTLSCSPISGHRSVSWYQQTPGQGLQFLFEYFSETQRNKGNFPGRFSGRQFSNSRSEMNVSTLELGDSALYLCASSLRTSGTCRNEQFFGPGTRLTVL.

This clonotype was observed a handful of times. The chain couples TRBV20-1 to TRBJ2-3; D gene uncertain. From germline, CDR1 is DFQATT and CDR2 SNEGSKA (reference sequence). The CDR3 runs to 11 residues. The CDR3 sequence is CSPGFADTQYF. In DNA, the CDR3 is TGCAGCCCTGGGTTCGCAGATACGCAGTATTTT.

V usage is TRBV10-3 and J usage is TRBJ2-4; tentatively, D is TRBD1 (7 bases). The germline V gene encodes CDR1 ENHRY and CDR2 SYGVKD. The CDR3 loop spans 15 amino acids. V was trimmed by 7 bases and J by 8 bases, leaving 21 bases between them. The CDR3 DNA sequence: TGTGCCATCAAAGAAGGAGGGGGCGGAAGGGACATTCAGTACTTC. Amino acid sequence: CAIKEGGGGRDIQYF.

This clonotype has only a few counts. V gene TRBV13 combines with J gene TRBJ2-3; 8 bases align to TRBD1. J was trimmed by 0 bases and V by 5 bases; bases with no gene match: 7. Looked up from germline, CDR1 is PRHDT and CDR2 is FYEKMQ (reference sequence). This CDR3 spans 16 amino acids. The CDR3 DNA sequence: TGTGCCAGCAGCAGCGAGACAGGGGCTAGCACAGATACGCAGTATTTT. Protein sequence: CASSSETGASTDTQYF.